The entry below gives a single T cell receptor (beta chain) sequence along with its context. Its cognate antigen is unknown. The record originates from a study of cytomegalovirus exposure and HLA in healthy donors. Looking at the study overall: Previous work identified 95 million to 120 million unique TCR beta sequences from some 170 million T cells.

Study-level results: As a later analysis showed, a missense DCLRE1C variant was linked to trimming of TCR beta V- and J-genes.

The PCR made use of 60 Vbeta and 13 Jbeta primers. The method was immunoSEQ multiplex PCR; TCRdb's version includes in-frame clones alone and lacks a portion of them. The table records 90,000 to 140,000 clones, 70% to 75% of them present only once. CDR3 length equals 14 residues. The V and J ends lost 6 bases and 5 bases, in that order; junction bases with no gene match: 8. Germline V gives CDR1 MNHEY, CDR2 SVGAGI. The chain carries TRBV6-5 and TRBJ2-7, with TRBD1 matching 9 bases. The sequencing sample was made of PBMCs. The receptor comes from a man aged 40-49 years in good health and CMV-seronegative. The CDR3 here is CASRRNRGLDEQYF. CDR3 nucleotides: TGTGCCAGCAGACGAAACAGGGGGCTAGACGAGCAGTACTTC.